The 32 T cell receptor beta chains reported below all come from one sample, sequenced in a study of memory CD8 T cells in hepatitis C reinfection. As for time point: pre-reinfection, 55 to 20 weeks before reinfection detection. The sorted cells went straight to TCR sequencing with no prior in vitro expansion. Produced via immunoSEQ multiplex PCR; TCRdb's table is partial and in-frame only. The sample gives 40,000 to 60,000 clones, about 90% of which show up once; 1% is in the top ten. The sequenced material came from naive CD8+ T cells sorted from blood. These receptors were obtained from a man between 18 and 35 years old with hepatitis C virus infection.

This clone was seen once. CDR3 DNA: TGTGCCAGTAGTACCGGGACAATTAGCAATCAGCCCCAGCATTTT. Its protein product is CASSTGTISNQPQHF. This chain joins TRBV19 and TRBJ1-5; the D gene is possibly TRBD1 (6 bases). CDR3 length: 15 residues. V was cut by 4 bases and J by 0 bases, with 10 bases left in between. Germline-derived CDR1 and CDR2 are LNHDA and SQIVND (reference sequence).

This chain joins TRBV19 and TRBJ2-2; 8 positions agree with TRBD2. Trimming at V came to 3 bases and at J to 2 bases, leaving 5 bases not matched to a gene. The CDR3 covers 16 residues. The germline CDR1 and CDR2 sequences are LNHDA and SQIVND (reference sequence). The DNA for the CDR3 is TGTGCCAGTAGTATTCTCGGGGGGGCCAACACCGGGGAGCTGTTTTTT. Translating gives CASSILGGANTGELFF.

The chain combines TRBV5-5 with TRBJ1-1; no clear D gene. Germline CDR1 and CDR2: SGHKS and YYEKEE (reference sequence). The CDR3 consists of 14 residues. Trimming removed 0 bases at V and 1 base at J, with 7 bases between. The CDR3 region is CASSLVAGNTEAFF. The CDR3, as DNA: TGTGCCAGCAGCTTGGTAGCCGGGAACACTGAAGCTTTCTTT.

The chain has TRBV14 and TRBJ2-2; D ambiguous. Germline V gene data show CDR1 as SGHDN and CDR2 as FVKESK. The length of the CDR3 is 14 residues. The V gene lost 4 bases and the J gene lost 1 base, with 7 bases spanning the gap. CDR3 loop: CASSPDWNTGELFF. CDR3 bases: TGTGCCAGCAGCCCCGACTGGAACACCGGGGAGCTGTTTTTT.

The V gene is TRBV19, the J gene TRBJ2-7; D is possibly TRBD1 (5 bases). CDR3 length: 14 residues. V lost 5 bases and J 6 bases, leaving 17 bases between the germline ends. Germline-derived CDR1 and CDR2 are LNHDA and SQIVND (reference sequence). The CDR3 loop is CASSEAQGASEQYV. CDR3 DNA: TGTGCCAGTAGTGAGGCCCAGGGTGCGAGCGAGCAGTACGTC.

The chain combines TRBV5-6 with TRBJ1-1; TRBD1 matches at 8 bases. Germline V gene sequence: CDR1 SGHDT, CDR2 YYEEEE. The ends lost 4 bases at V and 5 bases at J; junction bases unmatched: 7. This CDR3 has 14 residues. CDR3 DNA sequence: TGTGCCAGCAGCCCTTGGACAGGGCGAACTGAAGCTTTCTTT. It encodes CASSPWTGRTEAFF.

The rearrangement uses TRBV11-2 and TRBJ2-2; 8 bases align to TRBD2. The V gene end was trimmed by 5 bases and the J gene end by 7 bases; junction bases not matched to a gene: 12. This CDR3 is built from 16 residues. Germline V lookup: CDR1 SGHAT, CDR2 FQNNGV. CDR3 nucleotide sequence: TGTGCCAGCAGCCGAAGCACGGGAGGGGGGGGCGGGGAGCTGTTTTTT. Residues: CASSRSTGGGGGELFF.

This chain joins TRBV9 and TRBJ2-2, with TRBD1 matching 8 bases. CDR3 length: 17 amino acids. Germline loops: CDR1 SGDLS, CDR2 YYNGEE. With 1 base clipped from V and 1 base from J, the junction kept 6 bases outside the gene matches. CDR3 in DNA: TGTGCCAGCAGCGTACATACCGACAGGGGGAACACCGGGGAGCTGTTTTTT. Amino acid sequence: CASSVHTDRGNTGELFF. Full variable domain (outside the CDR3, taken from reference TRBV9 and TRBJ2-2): DSGVTQTPKHLITATGQRVTLRCSPRSGDLSVYWYQQSLDQGLQFLIQYYNGEERAKGNILERFSAQQFPDLHSELNLSSLELGDSALYFCASSVHTDRGNTGELFFGEGSRLTVL.

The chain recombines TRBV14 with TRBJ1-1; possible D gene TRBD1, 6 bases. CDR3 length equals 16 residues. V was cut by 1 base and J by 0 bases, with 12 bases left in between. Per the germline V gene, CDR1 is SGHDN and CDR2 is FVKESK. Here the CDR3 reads CASSQGRGFMNTEAFF. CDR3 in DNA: TGTGCCAGCAGCCAAGGCAGGGGATTTATGAACACTGAAGCTTTCTTT.

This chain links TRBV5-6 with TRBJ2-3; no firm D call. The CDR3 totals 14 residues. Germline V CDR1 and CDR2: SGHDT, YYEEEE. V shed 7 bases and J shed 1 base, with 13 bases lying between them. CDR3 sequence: CASPAREGTDTQYF. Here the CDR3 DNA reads TGTGCCAGCCCGGCCCGAGAGGGCACAGATACGCAGTATTTT.

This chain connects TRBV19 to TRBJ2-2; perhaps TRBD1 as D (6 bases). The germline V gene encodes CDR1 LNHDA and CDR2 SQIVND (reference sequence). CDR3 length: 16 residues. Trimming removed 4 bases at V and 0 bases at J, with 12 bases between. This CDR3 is CASSTLQGSNTGELFF. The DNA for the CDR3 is TGTGCCAGTAGTACCCTACAGGGTTCGAACACCGGGGAGCTGTTTTTT. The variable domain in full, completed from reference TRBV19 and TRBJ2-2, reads DGGITQSPKYLFRKEGQNVTLSCEQNLNHDAMYWYRQDPGQGLRLIYYSQIVNDFQKGDIAEGYSVSREKKESFPLTVTSAQKNPTAFYLCASSTLQGSNTGELFFGEGSRLTVL.

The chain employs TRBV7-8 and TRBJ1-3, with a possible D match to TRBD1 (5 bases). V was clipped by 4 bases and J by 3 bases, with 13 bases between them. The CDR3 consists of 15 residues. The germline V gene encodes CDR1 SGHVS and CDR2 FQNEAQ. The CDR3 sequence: CASSSGHMRGNTIYF. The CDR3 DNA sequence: TGTGCCAGCAGCTCTGGACATATGCGTGGAAACACCATATATTTT.

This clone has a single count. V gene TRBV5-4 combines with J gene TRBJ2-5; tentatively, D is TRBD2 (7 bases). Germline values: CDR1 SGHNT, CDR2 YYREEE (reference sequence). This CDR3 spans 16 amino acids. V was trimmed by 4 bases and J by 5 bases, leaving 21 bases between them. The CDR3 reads CASSPLAGASTETQYF. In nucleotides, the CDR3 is TGTGCCAGCAGCCCCTTGGCGGGGGCGTCAACGGAGACCCAGTACTTC. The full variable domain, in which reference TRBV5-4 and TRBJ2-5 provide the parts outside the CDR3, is ETGVTQSPTHLIKTRGQQVTLRCSSQSGHNTVSWYQQALGQGPQFIFQYYREEENGRGNFPPRFSGLQFPNYSSELNVNALELDDSALYLCASSPLAGASTETQYFGPGTRLLVL.

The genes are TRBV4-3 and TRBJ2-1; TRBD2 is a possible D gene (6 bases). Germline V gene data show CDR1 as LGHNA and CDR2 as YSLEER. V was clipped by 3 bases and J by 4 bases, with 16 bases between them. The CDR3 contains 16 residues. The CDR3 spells CASSQGDGGNYNEQFF. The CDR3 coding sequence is TGCGCCAGCAGCCAGGGGGATGGAGGGAATTACAATGAGCAGTTCTTC.

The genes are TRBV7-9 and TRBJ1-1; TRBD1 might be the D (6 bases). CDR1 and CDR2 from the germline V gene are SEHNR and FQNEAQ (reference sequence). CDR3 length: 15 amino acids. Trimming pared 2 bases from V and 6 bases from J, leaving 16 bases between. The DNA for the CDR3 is TGTGCCAGCAGCTTAAGTTACACAGGGTACGCTGAAGCTTTCTTT. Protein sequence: CASSLSYTGYAEAFF.

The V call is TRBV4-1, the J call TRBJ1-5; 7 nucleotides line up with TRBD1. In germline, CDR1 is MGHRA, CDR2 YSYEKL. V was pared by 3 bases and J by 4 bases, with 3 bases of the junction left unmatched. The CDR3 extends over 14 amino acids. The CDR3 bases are TGCGCCAGCAGCCAGCGACAGGGTAATCAGCCCCAGCATTTT. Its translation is CASSQRQGNQPQHF.

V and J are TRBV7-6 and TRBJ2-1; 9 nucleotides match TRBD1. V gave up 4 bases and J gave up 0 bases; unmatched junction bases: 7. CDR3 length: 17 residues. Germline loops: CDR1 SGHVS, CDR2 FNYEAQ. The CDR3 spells CASSSLPTGGSYNEQFF. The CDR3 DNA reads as TGTGCCAGCAGCTCCTTACCGACAGGGGGCTCCTACAATGAGCAGTTCTTC.

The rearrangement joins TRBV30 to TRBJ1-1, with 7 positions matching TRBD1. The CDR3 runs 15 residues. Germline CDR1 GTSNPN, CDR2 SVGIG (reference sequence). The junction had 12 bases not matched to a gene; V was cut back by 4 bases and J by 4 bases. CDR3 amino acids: CAWTPTGDGITEAFF. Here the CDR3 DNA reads TGTGCCTGGACCCCCACAGGGGACGGCATCACTGAAGCTTTCTTT. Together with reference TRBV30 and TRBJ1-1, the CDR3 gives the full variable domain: SQTIHQWPATLVQPVGSPLSLECTVEGTSNPNLYWYRQAAGRGLQLLFYSVGIGQISSEVPQNLSASRPQDRQFILSSKKLLLSDSGFYLCAWTPTGDGITEAFFGQGTRLTVV.

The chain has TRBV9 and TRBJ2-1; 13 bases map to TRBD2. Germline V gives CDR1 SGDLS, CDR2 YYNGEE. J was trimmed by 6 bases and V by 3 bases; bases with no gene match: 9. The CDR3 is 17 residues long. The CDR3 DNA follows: TGTGCCAGCAGCGCCTCACTAGCGGGAGGGCCAAGCAATGAGCAGTTCTTC. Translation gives CASSASLAGGPSNEQFF. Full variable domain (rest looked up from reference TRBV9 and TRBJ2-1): DSGVTQTPKHLITATGQRVTLRCSPRSGDLSVYWYQQSLDQGLQFLIQYYNGEERAKGNILERFSAQQFPDLHSELNLSSLELGDSALYFCASSASLAGGPSNEQFFGPGTRLTVL.

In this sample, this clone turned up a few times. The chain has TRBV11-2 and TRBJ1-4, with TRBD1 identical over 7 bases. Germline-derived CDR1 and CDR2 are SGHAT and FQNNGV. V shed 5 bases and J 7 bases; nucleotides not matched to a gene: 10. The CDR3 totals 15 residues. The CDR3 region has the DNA TGTGCCAGCAGCCCGACAGGGTCGGGGCGTGAAAAACTGTTTTTT. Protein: CASSPTGSGREKLFF.

CDR3 sequence: CASSQVGQEDEQFF. In DNA form, the CDR3 reads TGTGCCAGCAGCCAAGTCGGACAGGAAGATGAGCAGTTCTTC. This chain joins TRBV14 and TRBJ2-1; TRBD1 agrees at 7 bases. V lost 1 base, J lost 8 bases, and 5 bases stayed unmatched. Germline values: CDR1 SGHDN, CDR2 FVKESK. The CDR3 spans 14 residues.

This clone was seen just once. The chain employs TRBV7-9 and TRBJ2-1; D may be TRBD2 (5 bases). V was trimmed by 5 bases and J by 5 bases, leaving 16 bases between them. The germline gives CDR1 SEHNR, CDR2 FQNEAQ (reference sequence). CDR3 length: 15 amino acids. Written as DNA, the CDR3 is TGTGCCAGCAGCCCCACCGGGAAGGGCAACAATGAGCAGTTCTTC. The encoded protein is CASSPTGKGNNEQFF.

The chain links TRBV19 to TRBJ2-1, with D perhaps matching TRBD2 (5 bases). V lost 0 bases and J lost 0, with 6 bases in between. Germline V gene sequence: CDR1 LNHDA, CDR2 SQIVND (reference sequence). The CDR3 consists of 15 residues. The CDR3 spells CASSIDRDSYNEQFF. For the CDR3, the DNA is TGTGCCAGTAGTATAGATCGGGACTCCTACAATGAGCAGTTCTTC.

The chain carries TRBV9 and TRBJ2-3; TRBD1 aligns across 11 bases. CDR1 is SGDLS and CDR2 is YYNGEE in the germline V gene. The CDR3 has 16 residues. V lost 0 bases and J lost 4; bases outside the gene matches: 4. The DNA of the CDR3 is TGTGCCAGCAGCGTAGATGGACAGGGGGCATCAGATACGCAGTATTTT. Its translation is CASSVDGQGASDTQYF. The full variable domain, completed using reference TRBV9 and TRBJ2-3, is DSGVTQTPKHLITATGQRVTLRCSPRSGDLSVYWYQQSLDQGLQFLIQYYNGEERAKGNILERFSAQQFPDLHSELNLSSLELGDSALYFCASSVDGQGASDTQYFGPGTRLTVL.

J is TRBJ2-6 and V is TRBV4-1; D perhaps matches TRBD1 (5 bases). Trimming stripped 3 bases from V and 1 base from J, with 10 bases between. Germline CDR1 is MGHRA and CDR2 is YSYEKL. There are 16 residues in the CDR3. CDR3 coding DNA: TGCGCCAGCAGCCACGACCCAGGGTCTGGGGCCAACGTCCTGACTTTC. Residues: CASSHDPGSGANVLTF.

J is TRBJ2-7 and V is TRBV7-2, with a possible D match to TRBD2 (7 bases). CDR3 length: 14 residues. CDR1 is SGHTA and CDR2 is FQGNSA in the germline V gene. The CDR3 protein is CASSLGGGSYEQCV. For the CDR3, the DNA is TGTGCCAGCAGCTTGGGGGGGGGCTCATACGAGCAGTGCGTC.

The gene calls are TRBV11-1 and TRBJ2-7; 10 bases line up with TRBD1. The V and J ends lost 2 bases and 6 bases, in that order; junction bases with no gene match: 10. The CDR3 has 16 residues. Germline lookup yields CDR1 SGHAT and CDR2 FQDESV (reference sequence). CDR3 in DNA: TGTGCCAGCAGCTTACTTATCGGGACAGGGGTTTCCGAGCAGTACTTC. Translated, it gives CASSLLIGTGVSEQYF.

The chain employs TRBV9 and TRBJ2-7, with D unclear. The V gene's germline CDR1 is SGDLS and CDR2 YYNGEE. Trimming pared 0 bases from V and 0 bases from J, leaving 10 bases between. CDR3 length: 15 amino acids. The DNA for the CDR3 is TGTGCCAGCAGCGTAGGAGGTGCGAGCTCCTACGAGCAGTACTTC. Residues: CASSVGGASSYEQYF.

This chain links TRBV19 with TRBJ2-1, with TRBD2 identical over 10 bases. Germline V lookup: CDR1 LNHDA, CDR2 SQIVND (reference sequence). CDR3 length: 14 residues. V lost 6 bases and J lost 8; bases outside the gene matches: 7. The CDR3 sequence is CASSLAGALDEQFF. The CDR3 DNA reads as TGTGCCAGTAGCCTAGCGGGGGCCCTGGATGAGCAGTTCTTC. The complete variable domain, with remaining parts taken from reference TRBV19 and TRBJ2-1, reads DGGITQSPKYLFRKEGQNVTLSCEQNLNHDAMYWYRQDPGQGLRLIYYSQIVNDFQKGDIAEGYSVSREKKESFPLTVTSAQKNPTAFYLCASSLAGALDEQFFGPGTRLTVL.

The CDR3 DNA sequence: TGTGCCAGCATTAACCGGAGGGAGGGGCACTACGAGCAGTACTTC. Amino acids: CASINRREGHYEQYF. The V gene is TRBV6-6, the J gene TRBJ2-7; 7 positions match TRBD2. V shed 7 bases, J shed 3 bases, and the junction held 12 bases outside the gene matches. The CDR3 runs 15 residues. Germline-derived CDR1 and CDR2 are MNHNY and SVGAGI (reference sequence).

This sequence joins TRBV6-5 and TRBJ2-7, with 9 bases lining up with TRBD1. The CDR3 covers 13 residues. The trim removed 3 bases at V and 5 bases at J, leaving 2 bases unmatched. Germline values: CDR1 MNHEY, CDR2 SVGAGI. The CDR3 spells CASSYGQGNEQYV. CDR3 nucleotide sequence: TGTGCCAGCAGTTATGGACAGGGGAACGAGCAGTACGTC.

The CDR3 DNA is TGCGCCAGCAAACTCGCGAACACCGGGGAGCTGTTTTTT. Its protein product is CASKLANTGELFF. The chain combines TRBV5-1 with TRBJ2-2; D ambiguous. The CDR3 is 13 amino acids. Trimming stripped 6 bases from V and 0 bases from J, with 6 bases between. Germline CDR1 reads SGHRS; CDR2 reads YFSETQ.